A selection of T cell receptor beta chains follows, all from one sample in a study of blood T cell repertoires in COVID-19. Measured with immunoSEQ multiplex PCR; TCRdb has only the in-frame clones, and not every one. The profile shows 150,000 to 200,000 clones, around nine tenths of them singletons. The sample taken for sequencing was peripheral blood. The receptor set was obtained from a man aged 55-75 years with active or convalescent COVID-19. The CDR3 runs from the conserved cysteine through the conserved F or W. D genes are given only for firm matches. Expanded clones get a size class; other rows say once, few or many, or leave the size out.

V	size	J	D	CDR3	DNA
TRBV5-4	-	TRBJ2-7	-	CASSPYRDYEQYF	TGTGCCAGCAGCCCTTACCGGGACTACGAGCAGTACTTC
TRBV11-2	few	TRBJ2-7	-	CASSRRPRWSYEQYF	TGTGCCAGCAGCCGCAGGCCCCGATGGTCCTACGAGCAGTACTTC
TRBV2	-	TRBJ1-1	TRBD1	CASSVGSGQGGYRGTEAFF	TGTGCCAGCAGTGTCGGGTCGGGACAGGGTGGATATCGAGGAACTGAAGCTTTCTTT
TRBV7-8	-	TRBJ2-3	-	CASSLWESERDTQYF	TGTGCCAGCAGCTTATGGGAGTCGGAACGGGATACGCAGTATTTT
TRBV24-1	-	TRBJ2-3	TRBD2	CATSDQTSGVDTQYF	TGTGCCACCAGTGACCAGACTAGCGGGGTAGATACGCAGTATTTT
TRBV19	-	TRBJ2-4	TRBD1	CASTRGQQNIQYF	TGTGCCAGTACGAGGGGGCAGCAAAACATTCAGTACTTC
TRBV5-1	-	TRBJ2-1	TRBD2	CASSLDGGAREQFF	TGCGCCAGCAGCTTGGACGGGGGGGCAAGGGAGCAGTTCTTC
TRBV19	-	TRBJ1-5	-	CASSIRGNNQPQHF	TGTGCCAGTAGTATCCGGGGGAACAATCAGCCCCAGCATTTT
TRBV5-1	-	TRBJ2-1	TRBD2	CASSYIAGSANEQFF	TGCGCCAGCAGTTACATAGCGGGGTCCGCCAATGAGCAGTTCTTC
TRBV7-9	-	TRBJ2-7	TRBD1	CASSFRRDRATYEQYF	TGTGCCAGCAGCTTTCGCCGGGACAGGGCCACCTACGAGCAGTACTTC
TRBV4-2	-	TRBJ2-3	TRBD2	CASSPSSGGPDTQYF	TGTGCCAGCAGCCCCTCTAGCGGGGGCCCGGATACGCAGTATTTT
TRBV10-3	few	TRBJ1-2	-	CAISGGHGYTF	TGTGCCATCAGCGGGGGTCATGGCTACACCTTC
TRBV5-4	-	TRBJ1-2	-	CASSLAGYRPIDGYTF	TGTGCCAGCAGCTTGGCAGGGTATAGGCCCATCGATGGCTACACCTTC
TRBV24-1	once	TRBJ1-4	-	CATSVGGTEEKLFF	TGTGCCACCAGTGTAGGGGGAACGGAAGAAAAACTGTTTTTT
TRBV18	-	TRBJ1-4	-	CASSPNQGGYEKLFF	TGTGCCAGCTCACCCAACCAGGGAGGTTATGAAAAACTGTTTTTT
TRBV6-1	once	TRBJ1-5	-	CASSEGQSFNQPQHF	TGTGCCAGCAGTGAAGGACAGTCGTTCAATCAGCCCCAGCATTTT
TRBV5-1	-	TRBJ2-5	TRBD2	CASSLGRGGPTQYF	TGCGCCAGCAGCTTGGGGCGGGGGGGCCCCACCCAGTACTTC
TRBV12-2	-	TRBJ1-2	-	CASRPGQPKRNGYTF	TGTGCAAGTCGCCCTGGACAGCCGAAAAGGAATGGCTACACCTTC